The 25 T cell receptor beta chains below were found in one sample sequenced in a study of blood T cell repertoires in COVID-19. The assay was immunoSEQ multiplex PCR, and TCRdb's table has in-frame clones only and misses some. The data contain fewer than 450,000 clones, less than 95% of them singletons. The specimen sequenced was PBMCs or T cells enriched from blood (not recorded which). These receptors originate from a man aged 18 to 29 who had recovered from COVID-19.

The chain is built from TRBV5-1 and TRBJ2-5, with 7 positions matching TRBD1. Trimming removed 4 bases from V and 1 base from J; junction bases left unmatched: 4. This CDR3 comprises 14 residues. Germline loops: CDR1 SGHRS, CDR2 YFSETQ. CDR3 loop: CASSLGTVQETQYF. The CDR3 bases are TGCGCCAGCAGCCTAGGGACAGTCCAAGAGACCCAGTACTTC. Drawing the rest from reference TRBV5-1 and TRBJ2-5, the complete variable domain is KAGVTQTPRYLIKTRGQQVTLSCSPISGHRSVSWYQQTPGQGLQFLFEYFSETQRNKGNFPGRFSGRQFSNSRSEMNVSTLELGDSALYLCASSLGTVQETQYFGPGTRLLVL.

This clone was seen just once. The rearrangement links TRBV5-4 to TRBJ2-2; 8 nucleotides line up with TRBD2. CDR1 and CDR2 (germline): SGHNT, YYREEE (reference sequence). V shed 4 bases and J 1 base; nucleotides not matched to a gene: 6. The CDR3 runs 16 residues. The CDR3 DNA is TGTGCCAGCAGCCCACCGGGACTAGAGAACACCGGGGAGCTGTTTTTT. Amino acids: CASSPPGLENTGELFF.

The V gene is TRBV10-3, the J gene TRBJ1-4; 7 bases are shared with TRBD1. Germline V gene sequence: CDR1 ENHRY, CDR2 SYGVKD. With V trimmed by 4 bases and J by 5 bases, 10 bases remained unmatched. The CDR3 is 16 amino acids. As DNA, the CDR3 is TGTGCCATCAGTGTAAAAGACAGGGTAAAAAATGAAAAACTGTTTTTT. Protein: CAISVKDRVKNEKLFF.

This clone has ten or more counts. This chain connects TRBV11-2 to TRBJ2-7; 8 bases match TRBD1. V shed 7 bases and J 1 base; nucleotides not matched to a gene: 9. This CDR3 is built from 15 residues. CDR1 is SGHAT, CDR2 FQNNGV, per germline. CDR3 nucleotides: TGTGCCAGCACCCCCGGACAGGGCCCTTCCTACGAGCAGTACTTC. This encodes CASTPGQGPSYEQYF.

V is TRBV29-1 and J is TRBJ2-3; D might be TRBD2 (6 bases). Germline-derived CDR1 and CDR2 are SQVTM and ANQGSEA. Trimming took off 4 bases at V and 3 bases at J, with 14 bases between the two ends. This CDR3 is 14 amino acids long. The CDR3 DNA is TGCAGCGTTGTGTCCCCCAGCGGGACAGATACGCAGTATTTT. It translates to CSVVSPSGTDTQYF.

The chain combines TRBV11-2 with TRBJ1-1, with D uncertain. The length of the CDR3 is 11 residues. V was clipped by 5 bases and J by 7 bases, with 8 bases between them. Per the germline V gene, CDR1 is SGHAT and CDR2 is FQNNGV. The CDR3 nucleotides read TGTGCCAGCAGCACGGGAATTGAAGCTTTCTTT. Its translation is CASSTGIEAFF.

The V gene is TRBV2, the J gene TRBJ1-5; 8 positions agree with TRBD1. The CDR3 extends over 18 amino acids. Germline V gene sequence: CDR1 SNHLY, CDR2 FYNNEI. V trimming: 4 bases; J trimming: 4 bases; junction bases outside the gene matches: 15. CDR3 sequence (DNA): TGTGCCAGCAGTGTCTCTCCCCTGGGACAGGCCTTTAATCAGCCCCAGCATTTT. It specifies CASSVSPLGQAFNQPQHF.

V is TRBV3-1 (or the pseudogene TRBV3-2) and J is TRBJ1-4; D is uncertain. Germline CDR1 LGHDT, CDR2 YNNKEL (reference sequence). Trimming shortened V by 0 bases and J by 0 bases, and 11 bases separated the two germline ends. This CDR3 spans 17 amino acids. The CDR3 DNA follows: TGTGCCAGCAGCCAAGATGACGAGAGGTCAACTAATGAAAAACTGTTTTTT. It translates to CASSQDDERSTNEKLFF.

The gene calls are TRBV6-1 and TRBJ1-5, with D perhaps TRBD1 (5 bases). In germline, CDR1 is MNHNS, CDR2 SASEGT. With 2 bases removed from V and 7 bases from J, the gap between germline ends came to 15 bases. The CDR3 has 15 residues. The CDR3 region is CASSELAGSSQPQHF. CDR3 nucleotide sequence: TGTGCCAGCAGTGAATTGGCAGGGTCGAGCCAGCCCCAGCATTTT.

This clone appeared once. Sequence at one end of the junction differs from germline and may be a read error. This chain joins TRBV5-1 and TRBJ2-7, with 7 bases aligning to TRBD2. The CDR3 spans 15 residues. Germline values: CDR1 SGHRS, CDR2 YFSETQ. The CDR3 region is CASSLSGTFSYEQYF. The CDR3 nucleotides are TGCGCCAGCAGCCTAAGCGGGACCTTTTCCTATGAGCAGTACTTC. Combining the CDR3 with reference TRBV5-1 and TRBJ2-7 gives the whole variable domain KAGVTQTPRYLIKTRGQQVTLSCSPISGHRSVSWYQQTPGQGLQFLFEYFSETQRNKGNFPGRFSGRQFSNSRSEMNVSTLELGDSALYLCASSLSGTFSYEQYFGPGTRLTVT.

The chain couples TRBV7-9 to TRBJ1-2; unclear D gene. V gave up 6 bases and J gave up 8 bases, with 13 bases separating them. The CDR3 totals 12 residues. Per germline, CDR1 SEHNR and CDR2 FQNEAQ (reference sequence). This CDR3 is CASSPRGGGYTF. CDR3 nucleotide sequence: TGTGCCAGCAGTCCCCGGGGAGGGGGCTACACCTTC. Combining the CDR3 with reference TRBV7-9 and TRBJ1-2 gives the whole variable domain DTGVSQNPRHKITKRGQNVTFRCDPISEHNRLYWYRQTLGQGPEFLTYFQNEAQLEKSRLLSDRFSAERPKGSFSTLEIQRTEQGDSAMYLCASSPRGGGYTFGSGTRLTVV.

The chain combines TRBV3-1 (or the pseudogene TRBV3-2) with TRBJ2-7; 9 nucleotides align to TRBD1. V lost 4 bases, J lost 3 bases, and 4 bases stayed unmatched. CDR1 and CDR2 (germline): LGHDT, YNNKEL (reference sequence). The CDR3 has 14 residues. As DNA, the CDR3 is TGTGCCAGCAGCCTGGGACAGGGTGTCTACGAGCAGTACTTC. This codes for CASSLGQGVYEQYF.

The rearrangement links TRBV2 to TRBJ1-3; 8 nucleotides match TRBD1. J lost 3 bases, V lost 6 bases, and 4 bases had no gene match. The CDR3 contains 14 residues. Germline loops: CDR1 SNHLY, CDR2 FYNNEI. This CDR3 is CASSLDRVGNTIYF. As DNA, the CDR3 is TGTGCCAGCAGCCTGGACAGGGTTGGAAACACCATATATTTT.

This rearrangement joins TRBV3-1 (or the pseudogene TRBV3-2) to TRBJ2-3; 8 bases are a match to TRBD1. With 5 bases clipped from V and 4 bases from J, the junction kept 5 bases outside the gene matches. This CDR3 comprises 14 residues. Germline CDR1 reads LGHDT; CDR2 reads YNNKEL (reference sequence). The CDR3 sequence: CASSSGQGSDTQYF. In nucleotides, the CDR3 is TGTGCCAGCAGCTCCGGACAGGGTTCAGATACGCAGTATTTT.

This clone was seen just once. One junction end disagrees with the germline gene, perhaps due to a read error. J is TRBJ1-1 and V is TRBV30, with 8 bases lining up with TRBD1. Germline V lookup: CDR1 GTSNPN, CDR2 SVGIG (reference sequence). The CDR3 is 13 residues long. The chain's CDR3 is CAWSGQGNPEAFF. The DNA for the CDR3 is TGTGCCTGGAGTGGACAGGGGAACCCTGAAGCTTTCTTT.

In nucleotides, the CDR3 is TGTGCCACCTCGCGCGGGGACACCGGGGAGCTGTTTTTT. Its translation: CATSRGDTGELFF. The rearrangement joins TRBV15 to TRBJ2-2, with D perhaps TRBD2 (6 bases). V lost 8 bases, J lost 3 bases, and 10 bases lay in between. Germline V CDR1 and CDR2: LNHNV, YYDKDF (reference sequence). This CDR3 has 13 residues.

The chain recombines TRBV24-1 with TRBJ2-2; 7 bases match TRBD1. The CDR3 covers 15 residues. The V gene end was trimmed by 6 bases and the J gene end by 1 base; junction bases not matched to a gene: 4. Germline CDR1 reads KGHDR; CDR2 reads SFDVKD. The CDR3 spells CATSQTGLNTGELFF. CDR3 in DNA: TGTGCCACCAGTCAGACAGGGTTGAACACCGGGGAGCTGTTTTTT.

This clone appeared once. The chain employs TRBV9 and TRBJ1-5, with 7 bases lining up with TRBD1. Germline CDR1 SGDLS, CDR2 YYNGEE. The CDR3 sequence is 14 residues long. The V gene end was trimmed by 7 bases and the J gene end by 5 bases; junction bases not matched to a gene: 9. The CDR3 region is CASVIKTGHQPQHF. DNA of the CDR3: TGTGCCAGCGTGATAAAGACAGGGCATCAGCCCCAGCATTTT.

The chain recombines TRBV5-1 with TRBJ2-1; 8 nucleotides align to TRBD2. After removal of 1 base from V and 10 bases from J, the junction contained 4 bases not matched to a gene. Germline V gene sequence: CDR1 SGHRS, CDR2 YFSETQ. This CDR3 comprises 13 residues. The CDR3 DNA reads TGCGCCAGCAGCTTGACGGTAGCGGGAGAGCAGTTCTTC. It is translated as CASSLTVAGEQFF. Filled out from reference TRBV5-1 and TRBJ2-1, the complete variable domain reads KAGVTQTPRYLIKTRGQQVTLSCSPISGHRSVSWYQQTPGQGLQFLFEYFSETQRNKGNFPGRFSGRQFSNSRSEMNVSTLELGDSALYLCASSLTVAGEQFFGPGTRLTVL.

The V call is TRBV13, the J call TRBJ1-5; maybe TRBD1 (5 bases). CDR1 and CDR2 (germline): PRHDT, FYEKMQ (reference sequence). The CDR3 spans 13 residues. Trimming pared 6 bases from V and 10 bases from J, leaving 16 bases between. This CDR3 is CASSITGGGPQHF. Here the CDR3 DNA reads TGTGCCAGCAGTATCACGGGGGGTGGTCCCCAGCATTTT.

This sequence joins TRBV15 and TRBJ1-2; D gene unclear. V gave up 5 bases and J gave up 8 bases, with 18 bases separating them. Germline V lookup: CDR1 LNHNV, CDR2 YYDKDF (reference sequence). The CDR3 sequence is 14 residues long. Here the CDR3 reads CATSAPEPAEGYTF. CDR3 bases: TGTGCCACCAGCGCCCCGGAGCCGGCGGAGGGCTACACCTTC.

The chain couples TRBV6-5 to TRBJ1-3; weak D call: TRBD1 (5 bases). The V gene lost 7 bases and the J gene lost 0 bases, with 10 bases spanning the gap. The CDR3 totals 14 residues. Germline-derived CDR1 and CDR2 are MNHEY and SVGAGI. Here the CDR3 reads CASIPGLSGNTIYF. The CDR3 DNA is TGTGCCAGCATTCCGGGACTCTCTGGAAACACCATATATTTT.

CDR3 amino acids: CASSYGLAGVEKTQYF. The CDR3 coding sequence is TGCGCCAGCAGTTACGGACTAGCGGGAGTGGAAAAGACCCAGTACTTC. The J gene is TRBJ2-5, the V gene TRBV5-1; 13 bases are shared with TRBD2. This CDR3 has 16 residues. J lost 6 bases, V lost 5 bases, and 10 bases had no gene match. The germline V gene has CDR1 SGHRS and CDR2 YFSETQ.

With respect to this clone: Other DNA sequences in this sample translate to the same CDR3. The chain recombines TRBV5-5 with TRBJ1-4, with 11 bases fitting TRBD1. Germline CDR1 and CDR2: SGHKS and YYEKEE (reference sequence). J lost 8 bases, V lost 4 bases, and 10 bases had no gene match. The CDR3 runs 16 residues. CDR3 sequence: CASSPAGGTGGEKLFF. In DNA form, the CDR3 reads TGTGCCAGCAGCCCCGCAGGAGGGACAGGGGGAGAAAAACTGTTTTTT.

This chain uses TRBV5-6 with TRBJ2-3, with D maybe TRBD1 (6 bases). The CDR3 runs to 15 residues. Germline CDR1 is SGHDT and CDR2 is YYEEEE. Trimming took 0 bases from V and 5 from J, leaving 13 bases between them. The CDR3 sequence is CASSLGRQVKDTQYF. In DNA form, the CDR3 reads TGTGCCAGCAGCTTGGGGCGACAGGTAAAAGATACGCAGTATTTT.